The 32 T cell receptor beta chains listed next were all sequenced from one sample in a study of T cells expressing NK-cell markers. Reanalyzing the 5' RACE reads, TCRdb keeps one entry per CDR3 protein, without DNA. Its clone listing holds 300,000 to 450,000 distinct CDR3 sequences. Sequencing was performed on blood T cells: a sorted CD56 or NKG2C T cell subset, CD4+ or CD8+ T cells, or bulk PBMC T cells (not recorded which). Receptors originate from a man aged 18-70 years in good health.

V and J are TRBV3-1 and TRBJ1-1. The CDR3 is made up of 13 amino acids. Germline-derived CDR1 and CDR2 are LGHDT and YNNKEL (reference sequence). The CDR3 loop is CASSQVYGLEAFF. The variable domain in full, with the rest retrieved from reference TRBV3-1 and TRBJ1-1, is DTAVSQTPKYLVTQMGNDKSIKCEQNLGHDTMYWYKQDSKKFLKIMFSYNNKELIINETVPNRFSPKSPDKAHLNLHINSLELGDSAVYFCASSQVYGLEAFFGQGTRLTVV.

The chain combines TRBV11-3 with TRBJ2-3; TCRdb selects TRBD1, and the lack of DNA leaves this call unchecked. The CDR3 length is 16 residues. The germline gives CDR1 SGHNT, CDR2 YENEEA. CDR3: CASSLGGGLRGDTQYF.

The chain couples TRBV14 to TRBJ2-5; TCRdb's D call, TRBD1, is unchecked because there is no DNA. CDR1 and CDR2 (germline): SGHDN, FVKESK. The CDR3 contains 15 residues. The CDR3: CASSPGWLIQETQYF.

The rearrangement links TRBV7-9 to TRBJ1-1; the D gene TCRdb calls, TRBD1, cannot be checked with no DNA. Germline V gene data show CDR1 as SEHNR and CDR2 as FQNEAQ (reference sequence). The CDR3 sequence is 13 residues long. CDR3 residues: CASSPGTGDEAFF.

V and J are TRBV20-1 and TRBJ1-2; TCRdb designates TRBD1, a call that cannot be tested without DNA. The CDR3 covers 17 residues. Germline assignment: CDR1 DFQATT and CDR2 SNEGSKA (reference sequence). The CDR3 spells CSARTGAEGEGHYGYTF.

This chain joins TRBV27 and TRBJ2-2; no DNA is available, so the TRBD1 call from TCRdb remains unchecked. The germline gives CDR1 MNHEY, CDR2 SMNVEV (reference sequence). The CDR3 has 15 residues. Here the CDR3 reads CASSTDRVRTGELFF.

The chain recombines TRBV20-1 with TRBJ1-5; TCRdb reports TRBD1, a call that lacks DNA to check it against. The germline gives CDR1 DFQATT, CDR2 SNEGSKA (reference sequence). This CDR3 contains 14 residues. The CDR3 reads CSATKQGHNQPQHF.

This chain joins TRBV28 and TRBJ1-5; TCRdb designates TRBD1, a call that cannot be tested without DNA. This CDR3 is built from 19 residues. Germline V lookup: CDR1 MDHEN, CDR2 SYDVKM. CDR3: CASSSPFLGVQGSNQPQHF.

V gene TRBV3-1 combines with J gene TRBJ2-4; TCRdb calls TRBD1, which cannot be checked without DNA. Germline CDR1 reads LGHDT; CDR2 reads YNNKEL (reference sequence). This CDR3 is 17 amino acids long. The CDR3 reads CASSQNRRQGPKNIQYF.

The genes are TRBV12-3 or TRBV12-4 and TRBJ2-7. The CDR3 has 13 amino acids. CDR3 sequence reads: CASSLSPRSEQYF.

V usage is TRBV2 and J usage is TRBJ2-4; the D call of TRBD2 rests on TCRdb alone, since no DNA is present to check it. CDR3 length: 13 amino acids. CDR1 and CDR2 (germline): SNHLY, FYNNEI. The CDR3 sequence: CASSWTAVSIQYF.

The chain is built from TRBV5-1 and TRBJ2-1; the D call from TCRdb, TRBD1, cannot be confirmed without DNA. CDR1 and CDR2 (germline): SGHRS, YFSETQ. The CDR3 covers 16 residues. CDR3 residues: CASSWARGGGYNEQFF.

The chain recombines TRBV12-3 or TRBV12-4 with TRBJ2-7. The CDR3 loop spans 13 amino acids. CDR3 amino acids: CASRNIASYEQYF.

The CDR3 protein is CASRTQTLGGYTF. This sequence joins TRBV5-4 and TRBJ1-2. CDR3 length: 13 residues. Looked up from germline, CDR1 is SGHNT and CDR2 is YYREEE (reference sequence).

J is TRBJ2-7 and V is TRBV11-2; TCRdb selects TRBD1, and the lack of DNA leaves this call unchecked. From germline, CDR1 is SGHAT and CDR2 FQNNGV. CDR3 length: 18 residues. The CDR3 sequence: CASSKLKATGSKTYEQYF.

The chain recombines TRBV3-1 with TRBJ2-6. This CDR3 region has 16 residues. In germline, CDR1 is LGHDT, CDR2 YNNKEL (reference sequence). The chain's CDR3 is CASSPRLRSGANVLTF.

The chain is built from TRBV18 and TRBJ2-3; TCRdb lists TRBD1, though no DNA is available to test this call. The CDR3 runs to 18 residues. Germline V CDR1 and CDR2: KGHSH, LQKENI. The chain's CDR3 is CASSPNPLTAFGTDTQYF.

CDR3 protein: CASSFLRGETQYF. V is TRBV2 and J is TRBJ2-5; TCRdb's D call of TRBD1 is untestable without DNA. CDR3 length: 13 residues. CDR1 is SNHLY and CDR2 is FYNNEI in the germline V gene. The full variable domain, rest sourced from reference TRBV2 and TRBJ2-5, is EPEVTQTPSHQVTQMGQEVILRCVPISNHLYFYWYRQILGQKVEFLVSFYNNEISEKSEIFDDQFSVERPDGSNFTLKIRSTKLEDSAMYFCASSFLRGETQYFGPGTRLLVL.

The chain combines TRBV4-1 with TRBJ2-7; checking the TCRdb D call of TRBD2 is not possible without DNA. Germline loops: CDR1 MGHRA, CDR2 YSYEKL. The CDR3 consists of 15 residues. The CDR3 loop is CASSQRSGSSYEQYF.

The rearrangement uses TRBV5-1 and TRBJ1-2. The CDR3 extends over 14 amino acids. Germline V CDR1 and CDR2: SGHRS, YFSETQ. This CDR3 is CASSLDRGGVGYTF.

The chain combines TRBV15 with TRBJ2-3; the TCRdb call, TRBD1, lacks DNA for checking. This CDR3 has 19 amino acids. Germline-derived CDR1 and CDR2 are LNHNV and YYDKDF (reference sequence). The CDR3 spells CATSDRNADRGRGTDTQYF.

V is TRBV4-2 and J is TRBJ2-5; TCRdb's D gene call, TRBD2, goes unchecked for lack of DNA. This CDR3 is built from 15 residues. Germline CDR1 LGHNA, CDR2 YNFKEQ. CDR3 sequence: CASSQGTSRQETQYF.

The chain links TRBV28 to TRBJ2-1; lacking DNA, the TRBD2 call made by TCRdb goes unchecked. The CDR3 covers 19 residues. Germline V CDR1 and CDR2: MDHEN, SYDVKM. Here the CDR3 reads CASSSGLAGVTSSYNEQFF.

The genes are TRBV6-1 and TRBJ2-7; without DNA, the TCRdb call of TRBD2 cannot be checked. Germline CDR1 reads MNHNS; CDR2 reads SASEGT. This CDR3 has 13 residues. The CDR3 sequence is CASNKPGLNEQYF.

This chain joins TRBV7-2 and TRBJ2-5; TCRdb names TRBD2, which stays unverified in the absence of DNA. Per the germline V gene, CDR1 is SGHTA and CDR2 is FQGNSA. The CDR3 has 17 amino acids. The CDR3 loop reads CASSSTLAGGVQETQYF. Full variable domain (outside the CDR3, taken from reference TRBV7-2 and TRBJ2-5): GAGVSQSPSNKVTEKGKDVELRCDPISGHTALYWYRQSLGQGLEFLIYFQGNSAPDKSGLPSDRFSAERTGGSVSTLTIQRTQQEDSAVYLCASSSTLAGGVQETQYFGPGTRLLVL.

CDR3 amino acids: CASSLDGPPVSGQYF. This chain connects TRBV7-8 to TRBJ2-3; with no DNA, the TCRdb D assignment of TRBD1 cannot be verified. Germline CDR1 reads SGHVS; CDR2 reads FQNEAQ. The CDR3 sequence is 15 residues long.

The chain joins TRBV15 to TRBJ2-2. This CDR3 region has 14 residues. Germline CDR1 is LNHNV and CDR2 is YYDKDF (reference sequence). The CDR3 is CATSRVGSTGELFF.

V is TRBV11-2 and J is TRBJ2-4; absent DNA, TCRdb's TRBD1 call cannot be checked. CDR3 length equals 18 residues. CDR1 is SGHAT, CDR2 FQNNGV, per germline. CDR3 in amino acids: CASSFTGGSAIAKNIQYF. The full variable domain, rest sourced from reference TRBV11-2 and TRBJ2-4, is EAGVAQSPRYKIIEKRQSVAFWCNPISGHATLYWYQQILGQGPKLLIQFQNNGVVDDSQLPKDRFSAERLKGVDSTLKIQPAKLEDSAVYLCASSFTGGSAIAKNIQYFGAGTRLSVL.

The chain combines TRBV27 with TRBJ1-2; absent DNA, TCRdb's TRBD1 call cannot be checked. In germline, CDR1 is MNHEY, CDR2 SMNVEV (reference sequence). This CDR3 spans 15 amino acids. The CDR3 region is CASSSGTGGLGGYTF.

CDR3 protein: CASSSPGPTGELFF. The chain uses TRBV7-2 and TRBJ2-2; the TCRdb call, TRBD1, lacks DNA for checking. Germline CDR1 is SGHTA and CDR2 is FQGNSA. The CDR3 runs to 14 residues. Using reference TRBV7-2 and TRBJ2-2 for the parts outside the CDR3, the full variable domain is GAGVSQSPSNKVTEKGKDVELRCDPISGHTALYWYRQSLGQGLEFLIYFQGNSAPDKSGLPSDRFSAERTGGSVSTLTIQRTQQEDSAVYLCASSSPGPTGELFFGEGSRLTVL.

This chain links TRBV6-1 with TRBJ2-2; the TRBD2 assignment by TCRdb is unverifiable without DNA. This CDR3 is 18 amino acids long. Germline CDR1 is MNHNS and CDR2 is SASEGT. CDR3 in amino acids: CASSAPGTSGGASGELFF.

CDR3: CASSLDPRVTGSYNEQFF. This chain links TRBV11-2 with TRBJ2-1. The CDR3 runs to 18 residues. CDR1 is SGHAT and CDR2 is FQNNGV in the germline V gene. The whole variable domain, remainder taken from reference TRBV11-2 and TRBJ2-1, is EAGVAQSPRYKIIEKRQSVAFWCNPISGHATLYWYQQILGQGPKLLIQFQNNGVVDDSQLPKDRFSAERLKGVDSTLKIQPAKLEDSAVYLCASSLDPRVTGSYNEQFFGPGTRLTVL.